Sequencing of this T cell receptor (beta chain) was carried out in a study of blood T cell repertoires in COVID-19. About the research overall: Acute and convalescent COVID-19 specimens originated in the United States, Italy and Spain. PBMCs, B-cell-depleted T cells, or T cells provided the cDNA or gDNA that made up the material.

Study processing details: From reference gene primer amplification, estimates of nucleated cell counts were derived. Generated by immunoSEQ multiplex PCR, the TCRdb table keeps only in-frame clones and is missing some. That table furnishes V, J and clone size, whereas the DNA furnished D and trimming. The repertoire holds fewer than 200,000 clones, with about 89% as singletons. Material for sequencing was peripheral blood. The TCR sequence derives from a man between 18 and 35 years old who had recovered from COVID-19.

The CDR3 nucleotides are TGTGCCACCAGTACTAGCGGGACCCATGAGCAGTTCTTC. Its translation is CATSTSGTHEQFF. This chain uses TRBV24-1 with TRBJ2-1, with TRBD2 identical over 10 bases. J lost 8 bases, V lost 6 bases, and 3 bases had no gene match. The germline gives CDR1 KGHDR, CDR2 SFDVKD. This CDR3 comprises 13 residues.